The sample holds a few counts of the clone carrying this T cell receptor beta chain. What it binds is unknown. Amplification used 60 Vbeta primers and 13 Jbeta primers. Profiled with immunoSEQ multiplex PCR; TCRdb holds only in-frame clones, not every one. Of under 250,000 clones listed, roughly three quarters are singletons. The data stem from a study of cytomegalovirus exposure and HLA in healthy donors. Across the whole study: For the 300 to 450 genotyped donors, roughly 80% fell within the Caucasian-associated ancestry cluster. Study-wide results and caveats: 164 TCR beta chains were listed as cytomegalovirus-associated. CMV serostatus was the only immune exposure information that was available.

V shed 0 bases and J shed 3 bases, with 8 bases lying between them. Germline-derived CDR1 and CDR2 are MNHEY and SMNVEV (reference sequence). CDR3 length: 14 amino acids. Sequenced sample: PBMCs. The receptor was isolated from a man aged 50-60 years in good health and CMV-seronegative. The genes are TRBV27 and TRBJ1-1; the D gene is possibly TRBD1 (5 bases). Here the CDR3 reads CASSLSRVDTEAFF. The CDR3 nucleotides read TGTGCCAGCAGTTTATCCAGGGTGGACACTGAAGCTTTCTTT.